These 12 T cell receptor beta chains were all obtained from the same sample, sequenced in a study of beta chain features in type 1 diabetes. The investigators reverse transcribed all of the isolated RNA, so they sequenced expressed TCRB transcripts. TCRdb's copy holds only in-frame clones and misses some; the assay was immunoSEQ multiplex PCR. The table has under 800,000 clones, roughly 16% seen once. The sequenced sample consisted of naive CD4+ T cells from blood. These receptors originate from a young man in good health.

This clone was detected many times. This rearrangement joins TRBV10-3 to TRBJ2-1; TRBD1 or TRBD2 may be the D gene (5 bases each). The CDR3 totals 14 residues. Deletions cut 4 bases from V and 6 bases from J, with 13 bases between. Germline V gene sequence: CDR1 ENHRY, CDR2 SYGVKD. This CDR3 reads CAISGTGTINEQFF. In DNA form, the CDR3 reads TGTGCCATCAGTGGGACCGGGACCATCAATGAGCAGTTCTTC.

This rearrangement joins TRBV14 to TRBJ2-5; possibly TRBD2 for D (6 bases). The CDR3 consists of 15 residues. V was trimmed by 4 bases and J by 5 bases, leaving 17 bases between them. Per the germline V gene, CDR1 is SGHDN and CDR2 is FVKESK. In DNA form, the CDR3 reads TGTGCCAGCAGCCGTCGGGCGGGACTGATGGAGACCCAGTACTTC. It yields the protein CASSRRAGLMETQYF.

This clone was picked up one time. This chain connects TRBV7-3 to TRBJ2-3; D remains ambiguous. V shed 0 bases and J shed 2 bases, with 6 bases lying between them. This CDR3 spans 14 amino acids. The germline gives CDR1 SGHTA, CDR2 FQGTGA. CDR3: CASSLTPLTDTQYF. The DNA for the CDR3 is TGTGCCAGCAGCTTAACTCCCCTCACAGATACGCAGTATTTT.

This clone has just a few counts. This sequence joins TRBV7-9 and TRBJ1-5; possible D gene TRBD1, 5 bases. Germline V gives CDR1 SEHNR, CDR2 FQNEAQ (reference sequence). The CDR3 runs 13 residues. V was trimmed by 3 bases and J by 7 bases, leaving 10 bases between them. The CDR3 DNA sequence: TGTGCCAGCAGCTTTTCTGGGGACCAGCCCCAGCATTTT. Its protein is CASSFSGDQPQHF.

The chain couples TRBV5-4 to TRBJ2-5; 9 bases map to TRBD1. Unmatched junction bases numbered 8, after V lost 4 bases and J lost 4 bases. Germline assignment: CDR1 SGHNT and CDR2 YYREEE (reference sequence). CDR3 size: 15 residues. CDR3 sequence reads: CASSLMGQGGETQYF. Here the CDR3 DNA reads TGTGCCAGCAGCCTGATGGGACAGGGTGGAGAGACCCAGTACTTC.

CDR3 region: CASSSHRTYNYGYTF. In DNA, the CDR3 is TGTGCCAGCAGTTCCCACAGGACCTATAACTATGGCTACACCTTC. The chain has TRBV6-5 and TRBJ1-2; the D gene is possibly TRBD1 (5 bases). This CDR3 is built from 15 residues. Per the germline V gene, CDR1 is MNHEY and CDR2 is SVGAGI. The V gene lost 4 bases and the J gene lost 1 base, with 13 bases spanning the gap.

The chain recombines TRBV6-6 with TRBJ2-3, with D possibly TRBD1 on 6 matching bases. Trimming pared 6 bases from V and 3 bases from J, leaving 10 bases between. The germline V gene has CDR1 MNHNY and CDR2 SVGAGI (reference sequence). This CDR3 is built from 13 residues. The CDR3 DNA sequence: TGTGCCAGCAGACAGGGCACGACAGATACGCAGTATTTT. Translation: CASRQGTTDTQYF.

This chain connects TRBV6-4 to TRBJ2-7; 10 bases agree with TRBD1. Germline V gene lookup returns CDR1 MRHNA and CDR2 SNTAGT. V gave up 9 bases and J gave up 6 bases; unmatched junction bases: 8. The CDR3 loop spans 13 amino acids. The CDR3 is CARGTGDLSEQYF. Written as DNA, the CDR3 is TGTGCCAGGGGGACAGGGGACCTGTCCGAGCAGTACTTC.

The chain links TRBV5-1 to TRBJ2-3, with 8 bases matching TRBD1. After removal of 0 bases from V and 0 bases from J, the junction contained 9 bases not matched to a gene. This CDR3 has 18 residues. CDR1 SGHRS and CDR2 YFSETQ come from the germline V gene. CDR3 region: CASSLGPDRALSTDTQYF. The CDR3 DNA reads TGCGCCAGCAGCTTGGGACCGGACAGGGCGCTTAGCACAGATACGCAGTATTTT.

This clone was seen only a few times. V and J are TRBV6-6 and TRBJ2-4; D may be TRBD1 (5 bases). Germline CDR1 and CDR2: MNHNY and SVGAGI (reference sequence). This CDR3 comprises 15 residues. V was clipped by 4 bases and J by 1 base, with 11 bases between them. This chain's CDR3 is CASSFSDTAKNIQYF. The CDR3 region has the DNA TGTGCCAGCAGTTTTTCGGACACGGCCAAAAACATTCAGTACTTC.

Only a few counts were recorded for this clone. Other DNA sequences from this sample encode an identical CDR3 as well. This chain's CDR3 is CASSFREGNTEAFF. CDR3 DNA sequence: TGCGCCAGCAGCTTCCGGGAGGGGAACACTGAAGCTTTCTTT. The chain is built from TRBV5-1 and TRBJ1-1; D is unresolved. CDR1 is SGHRS, CDR2 YFSETQ, per germline. V was shortened by 2 bases and J by 1 base, with 9 bases between the two germline ends. There are 14 residues in the CDR3.

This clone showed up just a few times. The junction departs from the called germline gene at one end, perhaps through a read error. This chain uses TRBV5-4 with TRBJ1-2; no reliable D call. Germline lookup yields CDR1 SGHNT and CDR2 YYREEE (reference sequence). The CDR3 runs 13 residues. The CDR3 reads CASSQDPGYGYTF. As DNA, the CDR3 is TGCGCCAGCAGCCAAGACCCGGGGTACGGCTACACCTTC. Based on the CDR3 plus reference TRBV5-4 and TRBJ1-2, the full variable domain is ETGVTQSPTHLIKTRGQQVTLRCSSQSGHNTVSWYQQALGQGPQFIFQYYREEENGRGNFPPRFSGLQFPNYSSELNVNALELDDSALYLCASSQDPGYGYTFGSGTRLTVV.